This is a list of T cell receptor beta chains from one sample in a study of blood T cell repertoires in COVID-19. Assay used: immunoSEQ multiplex PCR; TCRdb lists only in-frame clones, some missing. This table holds about 100,000 clones, roughly 80% found once. Specimen: peripheral blood. The receptors stem from a human donor in a cohort sampled during active COVID-19. Each CDR3 is given without its conserved first and last residue. A D gene is named only where the DNA matches it firmly.

>14|.|TRBV6-5|TRBJ2-2
ASSYSKGEYTGELF
>10|.|TRBV3-1/TRBV3-2|TRBJ2-5
ASSRHGETQY
>12|.|TRBV7-2|TRBJ2-7
ASSLGPGGYEQY
>12|TRBD1|TRBV6-5|TRBJ2-7
ASRVFQGELEQY
>13|.|TRBV7-2|TRBJ2-5
ASSLSIPTRETQY
>14|TRBD1|TRBV5-5|TRBJ2-1
ASSRGTGGSYNEQF
>12|.|TRBV6-5|TRBJ1-5
ASRGNSGNQPQH
>13|.|TRBV11-2|TRBJ1-4
ASSLVGWLNEKLF
>11|TRBD1|TRBV7-2|TRBJ1-2
ASSLDRGYGYT
>12|.|TRBV7-9|TRBJ1-4
ASIPSQVNEKLF
>13|TRBD1|TRBV18|TRBJ2-7
ASSRDRSNPYEQY
>9|TRBD2|TRBV6-4|TRBJ2-1
ASRAGNEQF
>11|.|TRBV2|TRBJ1-4
ASSEHQGWKLF
>13|.|TRBV4-2|TRBJ1-2
ASSPPGLTNYGYT
>13|.|TRBV5-8|TRBJ2-1
ASSPGTISYNEQF
>12|TRBD1|TRBV5-1|TRBJ2-5
ASSLKTGVETQY
>15|.|TRBV27|TRBJ2-7
ASSSGGRAAIFHEQY
>14|.|TRBV28|TRBJ2-3
ASSFLYETSTDTQY
>11|.|TRBV14|TRBJ2-5
ASSQVRRTTQY
>14|.|TRBV7-2|TRBJ2-2
ASSLNPGGGTGELF
>12|TRBD1|TRBV4-2|TRBJ2-7
ASSLRTGTYEQY
>13|.|TRBV6-6|TRBJ2-5
ASSYSSMGEETQY
>13|.|TRBV7-8|TRBJ2-3
ASTRSLFGTDTQY
>13|.|TRBV6-6|TRBJ2-2
ASRRQSSGTGELF
>17|.|TRBV6-2/TRBV6-3|TRBJ2-2
ASSYLPTVGGGSSEELF
>13|.|TRBV11-3|TRBJ2-7
ASSFLLGSTYEQY
>10|.|TRBV6-1|TRBJ1-2
ASSEFYTPST
>13|TRBD2|TRBV7-2|TRBJ2-5
ASSRSGGEQETQY
>13|TRBD2|TRBV4-3|TRBJ2-1
ASSHSGGGENEQF
>13|.|TRBV18|TRBJ1-2
ASSPLPDKTYGYT
>13|.|TRBV5-1|TRBJ1-1
ASSLAVGLNTEAF
>11|.|TRBV7-2|TRBJ1-2
ASSLVGNYGYT
>15|TRBD1|TRBV7-8|TRBJ2-3
ASSRQGALSSTDTQY
>11|TRBD1|TRBV29-1|TRBJ1-1
SVGQRLTLEAF
>12|TRBD1|TRBV28|TRBJ1-4
ASSSGGLGEKLF
>13|.|TRBV6-6|TRBJ1-6
ASSYSRGQNSPLH
>16|TRBD2|TRBV11-3|TRBJ2-1
ASSLASSAGGPYNEQF
>13|.|TRBV20-1|TRBJ2-4
SASWPILAKNIQY
>11|.|TRBV5-1|TRBJ2-1
ASSLFPGLGQF
>11|.|TRBV10-1|TRBJ2-7
ASTHTGIYEQY
>10|.|TRBV7-9|TRBJ1-5
ASSDFNQPQH
>9|.|TRBV20-1|TRBJ1-2
SASGGDGYT
>12|TRBD1|TRBV7-2|TRBJ1-1
ASSRDRANTEAF
>12|.|TRBV9|TRBJ2-7
ASSPRPASYEQY
>12|.|TRBV18|TRBJ2-5
ASSPPQGQETQY
>12|.|TRBV6-5|TRBJ2-5
ASNKAPGEETQY
>13|TRBD1|TRBV13|TRBJ2-2
ASSHGQAPVGELF
>13|.|TRBV6-5|TRBJ2-7
ASSTQGGPNYEQY
>18|TRBD1|TRBV18|TRBJ1-2
ASSPRPQGAVAGANYGYT
>11|.|TRBV3-1/TRBV3-2|TRBJ2-3
ASSQAPVDTQY